The 25 T cell receptor beta chains below were found in one sample sequenced in a study of T cells in Graves' hyperthyroidism and ophthalmopathy. TCR beta CDR3 region amplification was performed from RNA transcripts. First-round RT-PCR with HTBI primers amplified the TCR CDR3 region. TCRdb reprocessed the multiplex PCR reads via MiXCR and lists one record per CDR3 protein. The sample has 140,000 or so distinct CDR3 sequences, approximately 20% seen once; the top ten hold about two thirds. The sample was blood. The receptors were gathered from a woman between 50 and 59 years old with Graves' hyperthyroidism that later progressed to Graves' ophthalmopathy.

The chain has TRBV10-3 and TRBJ2-3, with 8 positions matching TRBD2. This CDR3 spans 14 amino acids. The germline gives CDR1 ENHRY, CDR2 SYGVKD. Trimming took 4 bases from V and 4 from J; bases not matched to a gene: 4. CDR3 loop: CAISVSGSPDTQYF. CDR3 nucleotides: TGTGCCATCAGTGTGAGCGGGAGCCCAGATACGCAGTATTTT.

This clonotype has a count of ten or more. The CDR3 region has the DNA TGTGCCAGCAAGAGGGGGGTTTCCTACGAGCAGTACTTC. Translated: CASKRGVSYEQYF. The chain is built from TRBV2 and TRBJ2-7, with D perhaps assigned TRBD1 or TRBD2 (6 bases each). CDR1 is SNHLY, CDR2 FYNNEI, per germline. V lost 7 bases, J lost 1 base, and 11 bases lay in between. There are 13 residues in the CDR3.

This sequence joins TRBV7-2 and TRBJ2-5; 12 nucleotides align to TRBD2. Germline assignment: CDR1 SGHTA and CDR2 FQGNSA. The CDR3 is 17 amino acids. V shed 5 bases and J 5 bases; nucleotides not matched to a gene: 12. The CDR3 loop reads CASSRARLAGGWETQYF. For the CDR3, the DNA is TGTGCCAGCAGCCGAGCGCGGCTAGCGGGAGGGTGGGAGACCCAGTACTTC.

This clonotype was counted at least ten times. This chain links TRBV7-9 with TRBJ2-3; 7 bases line up with TRBD1. This CDR3 comprises 15 residues. CDR1 is SEHNR and CDR2 is FQNEAQ in the germline V gene (reference sequence). V lost 2 bases to trimming and J lost 2 bases; unmatched junction nucleotides: 4. The CDR3 coding sequence is TGTGCCAGCAGCTTAAGGGGGCCCTCCACAGATACGCAGTATTTT. It codes for CASSLRGPSTDTQYF. The whole variable domain, remainder taken from reference TRBV7-9 and TRBJ2-3, is DTGVSQNPRHKITKRGQNVTFRCDPISEHNRLYWYRQTLGQGPEFLTYFQNEAQLEKSRLLSDRFSAERPKGSFSTLEIQRTEQGDSAMYLCASSLRGPSTDTQYFGPGTRLTVL.

This clonotype turned up a few times. This chain links TRBV5-4 with TRBJ2-5; TRBD1 matches 9 bases. The CDR3 contains 14 residues. CDR1 SGHNT and CDR2 YYREEE come from the germline V gene (reference sequence). After removal of 0 bases from V and 5 bases from J, the junction contained 2 bases not matched to a gene. CDR3 amino acids: CASSLDRGHETQYF. The CDR3 bases are TGTGCCAGCAGCTTGGACAGGGGGCATGAGACCCAGTACTTC.

This chain joins TRBV2 and TRBJ1-2, with D perhaps matching TRBD1 (6 bases). This CDR3 is built from 14 residues. Germline V gene sequence: CDR1 SNHLY, CDR2 FYNNEI. Trimming took 6 bases from V and 4 from J, leaving 15 bases between them. This chain's CDR3 is CASSYRDLGYGYTF. In DNA, the CDR3 is TGTGCCAGCAGCTACAGGGATCTGGGCTATGGCTACACCTTC.

The genes are TRBV5-5 and TRBJ2-5, with TRBD1 as a possible D gene (5 bases). Germline lookup yields CDR1 SGHKS and CDR2 YYEKEE (reference sequence). The V and J ends lost 0 bases and 2 bases respectively, with 8 bases between them. There are 14 residues in the CDR3. The CDR3 spells CASSLVTVQETQYF. The CDR3 DNA follows: TGTGCCAGCAGCTTGGTGACAGTACAAGAGACCCAGTACTTC.

The sample holds many counts of this clonotype. This rearrangement joins TRBV28 to TRBJ1-5; D unclear. V lost 5 bases and J lost 4, with 12 bases in between. The CDR3 runs 14 residues. Germline V gene data show CDR1 as MDHEN and CDR2 as SYDVKM. Written as DNA, the CDR3 is TGTGCCAGCAGTAAACTCGCCGGGAATCAGCCCCAGCATTTT. Translating gives CASSKLAGNQPQHF.

This sequence joins TRBV29-1 and TRBJ1-1, with D tentatively TRBD1 (5 bases). V lost 3 bases to trimming and J lost 0 bases, with 8 bases between them. This CDR3 spans 13 amino acids. Looked up from germline, CDR1 is SQVTM and CDR2 is ANQGSEA. CDR3 bases: TGCAGCGTTGAGGGGCGGATGAACACTGAAGCTTTCTTT. Protein: CSVEGRMNTEAFF.

This clonotype has only a few counts. The chain employs TRBV9 and TRBJ2-5; tentative D call: TRBD2 (5 bases). V lost 4 bases and J 1 base, leaving 14 bases between the germline ends. CDR3 length equals 15 residues. Germline loops: CDR1 SGDLS, CDR2 YYNGEE. CDR3 loop: CASSPRLLPQETQYF. The CDR3 DNA reads as TGTGCCAGCAGCCCTCGACTACTACCCCAAGAGACCCAGTACTTC. Looking up the rest from reference TRBV9 and TRBJ2-5 gives the full variable domain: DSGVTQTPKHLITATGQRVTLRCSPRSGDLSVYWYQQSLDQGLQFLIQYYNGEERAKGNILERFSAQQFPDLHSELNLSSLELGDSALYFCASSPRLLPQETQYFGPGTRLLVL.

The chain uses TRBV28 and TRBJ2-5; 7 nucleotides agree with TRBD1. Looked up from germline, CDR1 is MDHEN and CDR2 is SYDVKM. CDR3 length: 15 residues. With V trimmed by 6 bases and J by 5 bases, 12 bases remained unmatched. Here the CDR3 DNA reads TGTGCCAGCAGCCGAGACAGGGAAGCTGCGGAGACCCAGTACTTC. Its translation is CASSRDREAAETQYF.

A word on this clonotype: Since a much larger clone is just one base distant, this may be a read error. As the CDR3 is not closed by the conserved phenylalanine or tryptophan, this likely results from a read error. The V and J genes are TRBV20-1 and TRBJ2-7, with 8 bases matching TRBD2. This CDR3 comprises 12 residues. V dropped 6 bases and J dropped 3; count of bases not matched to a gene: 4. Germline CDR1 is DFQATT and CDR2 is SNEGSKA (reference sequence). Written as DNA, the CDR3 is TGCAGTGCGGGGACTAGAGTCTACGAGCAGTACCTC. This sequence encodes CSAGTRVYEQYL.

Concerning this clonotype itself: This may be a read error: a much more frequent sequence differs by one nucleotide. The chain couples TRBV2 to TRBJ1-3; no definite D call. This CDR3 region has 12 residues. The germline V gene has CDR1 SNHLY and CDR2 FYNNEI. Trimming pared 10 bases from V and 4 bases from J, leaving 11 bases between. The CDR3 region has the DNA TGTGCCACCATAAGCTGCGGAAACACCATATATTTT. Its translation is CATISCGNTIYF.

This clonotype was detected ten times or more. The chain uses TRBV3-1 and TRBJ2-6; 8 positions match TRBD2. The germline V gene encodes CDR1 LGHDT and CDR2 YNNKEL (reference sequence). Trimming took 5 bases from V and 0 from J; bases not matched to a gene: 12. The CDR3 sequence is 19 residues long. This chain's CDR3 is CASSLRGGGPPSGANVLTF. The CDR3 DNA reads as TGTGCCAGCAGCTTACGAGGCGGGGGGCCCCCCTCTGGGGCCAACGTCCTGACTTTC.

For this clonotype: This may be a read error, as it is one base from a much larger clone. The chain links TRBV6-1 to TRBJ2-7; no clear D. The CDR3 runs 12 residues. CDR1 MNHNS and CDR2 SASEGT come from the germline V gene. The V end was cut by 7 bases, the J end by 0 bases, with 7 bases between. CDR3 DNA sequence: TGTGCCAGCAAAGAAAGCTCCTACGAGCAGTACTTC. Protein sequence: CASKESSYEQYF.

This clonotype was found many times. The V and J genes are TRBV28 and TRBJ2-1; D might be TRBD2 (6 bases). V lost 6 bases and J 8 bases, leaving 17 bases between the germline ends. Germline CDR1 MDHEN, CDR2 SYDVKM. There are 14 residues in the CDR3. The CDR3 DNA reads TGTGCCAGCAGCATGGTGGGAGGAGGGGATGAGCAGTTCTTC. Protein product: CASSMVGGGDEQFF.

This clonotype was recorded many times. The rearrangement joins TRBV30 to TRBJ1-1, with a possible D match to TRBD1 (5 bases). Trimming removed 1 base from V and 10 bases from J, with 13 bases in between. Germline values: CDR1 GTSNPN, CDR2 SVGIG (reference sequence). The length of the CDR3 is 12 residues. CDR3 sequence: CAWSEGSRVAFF. CDR3 nucleotide sequence: TGTGCCTGGAGTGAGGGGAGTAGGGTAGCTTTCTTT.

This clonotype was recorded a few times. The V gene is TRBV19, the J gene TRBJ1-1, with TRBD1 matching 9 bases. With V trimmed by 3 bases and J by 4 bases, 3 bases remained unmatched. The CDR3 spans 14 residues. The germline CDR1 and CDR2 sequences are LNHDA and SQIVND (reference sequence). The CDR3 sequence is CASSMDRGSTEAFF. The CDR3 DNA reads as TGTGCCAGTAGTATGGACAGGGGATCCACTGAAGCTTTCTTT.

This clonotype was picked up many times. J is TRBJ2-1 and V is TRBV5-1, with a weak D call TRBD2 (5 bases). The length of the CDR3 is 11 residues. The V end was cut by 4 bases, the J end by 10 bases, with 9 bases between. Germline CDR1 is SGHRS and CDR2 is YFSETQ. CDR3 loop: CASSEGGEQFF. CDR3 coding DNA: TGCGCCAGCAGCGAAGGAGGAGAGCAGTTCTTC.

With regard to this clonotype: The junction departs from the called germline gene at one end, perhaps through a read error. The gene calls are TRBV2 and TRBJ2-1; 9 bases agree with TRBD2. The CDR3 spans 15 residues. Germline values: CDR1 SNHLY, CDR2 FYNNEI. The chain's CDR3 is CASRSSGSLYNKQFF. The CDR3 DNA reads as TGTGCCAGCAGGAGTAGCGGGAGTCTCTACAATAAGCAGTTCTTC.

This clonotype showed up many times. V gene TRBV10-3 combines with J gene TRBJ2-7; 7 positions match TRBD1. The CDR3 sequence is 17 residues long. CDR1 and CDR2 (germline): ENHRY, SYGVKD. The V gene end was trimmed by 5 bases and the J gene end by 3 bases; junction bases not matched to a gene: 16. The chain's CDR3 is CAISRTGENQVRYEQYF. The CDR3 bases are TGTGCCATCAGTCGGACAGGCGAAAACCAGGTCCGCTACGAGCAGTACTTC.

This clonotype showed up just a few times. This chain links TRBV29-1 with TRBJ1-2; D uncertain. Germline loops: CDR1 SQVTM, CDR2 ANQGSEA. The germline V and J ends were trimmed by 4 bases and 4 bases, with 10 bases remaining between them. The CDR3 is made up of 12 amino acids. In DNA form, the CDR3 reads TGCAGCGTTGCCCCGGACCTCTATGGCTACACCTTC. This encodes CSVAPDLYGYTF.

There are a few counts of this clonotype. The chain carries TRBV12-3 or TRBV12-4 and TRBJ2-3; maybe TRBD1 (6 bases). This CDR3 is 14 amino acids long. V was clipped by 8 bases and J by 6 bases, with 18 bases between them. The CDR3 sequence: CASLGQPRPDTQYF. CDR3 nucleotide sequence: TGTGCCAGCCTTGGACAGCCCCGGCCGGATACGCAGTATTTT.

About this clonotype itself: A clone one base away is much larger, so this may be a read error. J is TRBJ2-5 and V is TRBV2, with 11 positions matching TRBD1. Germline CDR1 reads SNHLY; CDR2 reads FYNNEI. CDR3 length: 15 residues. CDR3 amino acids: CTSRHRTGGLETQYF. CDR3 bases: TGTACCAGCAGGCACAGGACAGGGGGCCTGGAGACCCAGTACTTC.

The sample holds many counts of this clonotype. This chain uses TRBV9 with TRBJ2-1, with a possible D match to TRBD2 (5 bases). V was cut by 0 bases and J by 9 bases, with 10 bases left in between. This CDR3 is 13 amino acids long. Looked up from germline, CDR1 is SGDLS and CDR2 is YYNGEE. DNA of the CDR3: TGTGCCAGCAGCGTAGGGGTGAGCGGTGAGCAGTTCTTC. Protein: CASSVGVSGEQFF. The whole variable domain, filled in from reference TRBV9 and TRBJ2-1, reads DSGVTQTPKHLITATGQRVTLRCSPRSGDLSVYWYQQSLDQGLQFLIQYYNGEERAKGNILERFSAQQFPDLHSELNLSSLELGDSALYFCASSVGVSGEQFFGPGTRLTVL.